This TCR beta chain derives from a study of OX40 agonist ivuxolimab in advanced cancers. Study findings and constraints: Average numbers of expanded clones were greater in CD8+ T cells than in CD4+. Antigen targets of the expanded peripheral T cells went undetermined.

Assay: immunoSEQ multiplex PCR; the TCRdb copy retains only in-frame clones and omits some. The sample yields some 23,000 clones, around 90% seen once. The ends lost 3 bases at V and 1 base at J; junction bases unmatched: 4. This CDR3 contains 15 residues. CDR1 and CDR2 from the germline V gene are SGDLS and YYNGEE. About this clone itself: Its specificity is unknown.

The sequences come from CD4+ or CD8+ T cells sorted from blood, collected in a trial of the OX40 agonist ivuxolimab. The chain recombines TRBV9 with TRBJ1-5; TRBD1 matches at 7 bases. This sequence originates from an adult with an advanced solid tumor such as melanoma, head and neck, liver or kidney cancer. The CDR3 sequence: CASSAGGMSNQPQHF. The CDR3 DNA reads TGTGCCAGCAGCGCAGGGGGAATGAGCAATCAGCCCCAGCATTTT.